This paragraph reports one TCR beta chain. This clonotype was detected only a few times. Which antigen it targets is not known. No much larger clone exists at a distance of one base, and base qualities are not known. For CDR1 and CDR2, the germline V gene lists SGHTA and FQGNSA. Germline trimming amounts to 5 bases on V and 7 bases on J, with 7 as the count of junction bases outside the gene matches. From its cysteine to its phenylalanine, the CDR3 spans 15 amino acids. The DNA shown is the 45-base CDR3, in frame from base 1. This record belongs to a study of T cells in Graves' hyperthyroidism and ophthalmopathy (dated by TCRdb to about 2019). In terms of the full investigation: Peripheral blood was sampled at the time of initial diagnosis, prior to any treatment. TCR V-J signatures able to tell the groups apart were searched for in a discovery cohort of 90 to 100 patients, of whom around 42 had Graves' ophthalmopathy and roughly 58 had stable Graves' hyperthyroidism. After sampling, hyperthyroidism patients received methimazole starting at 30 mg daily, and ophthalmopathy patients received high-dose intravenous methylprednisolone. The study also compared thyroid tissue and blood T-cell repertoires from several Graves' hyperthyroidism patients. The 90 to 100 discovery patients were randomly divided into training and test sets at a 7:3 ratio. Whether ophthalmopathy could be predicted prospectively was tested in an independent validation cohort made up of roughly 19 hyperthyroidism patients plus 17 patients who later progressed to ophthalmopathy. The paper reports TCR Vbeta CDR3 sequencing of roughly 140 peripheral blood samples: under 45 ophthalmopathy, under 80 hyperthyroidism and 17 progressor patients.

The paper as a whole reports these results and caveats: Ophthalmopathy was separated from stable hyperthyroidism by a 13 V-J signature model, with approximately 85% sensitivity and just over 81% specificity obtained in cross-validation and 80%/75% obtained in testing. Most expanded thyroid clonotypes (frequency above 0.001) were also detected in blood, suggesting blood repertoires may reflect thyroid immune responses. In validation, the model predicted progression to ophthalmopathy with approximately 71% sensitivity and 72% to 85% specificity, a median of about 6 months before onset. No statistical method was used to set the sample size in advance, and investigators knew the group allocation.

Stable Graves' hyperthyroidism was defined as the absence of progression to ophthalmopathy over 18 months of follow-up. The hyperthyroidism patients were between 18 and 65 years old and newly diagnosed, with a disease duration of less than 2 months. Patients with uncontrolled infections, other autoimmune diseases, pregnancy or lactation were excluded. Diagnoses were based on clinical symptoms, serum thyroxine and TRAb, thyroid ultrasound and orbital computed tomography. PBMCs were isolated from more than 8 ml of fresh peripheral blood by Ficoll-Paque density gradient centrifugation. Total RNA was extracted using Trizol reagent, and RNA quality was assessed on an Agilent 2100 Bioanalyzer. Amplification of TCR beta CDR3 regions was carried out from RNA transcripts. The TCR CDR3 was subjected to a first round of RT-PCR using the HTBI primer set and the Qiagen OneStep RT-PCR kit. Libraries were constructed in a second round of multiplex PCR, after which size selection and purification were carried out. Paired-end sequencing of the libraries was performed with 100 bp reads on an Illumina HiSeq2000. In the original analysis: SOAPnuke was used to process the raw data, removing reads that contained adapters or uncalled bases, had a mean Phred below 15, or lacked an exact match to the constant primer or identifier. High-quality paired reads were merged with COPE v1.2.5, and unique nucleotide sequences were defined as clonotypes. Clonotypes were aligned to IMGT TRBV, TRBD and TRBJ reference segments using MiTCR v1.1. The analysis included only V-J combinations with a frequency above 0.0001, which together covered 98% to 99.2% of the repertoires. A TCS score was defined as the ratio between F50 (clonal expansion) and ExV (chaos), using BLOSUM62-based TCRdist between CDR3 peptides within each V-J. Welch's t-statistics and random forest reduced around 520 V-J features to 10 to 15, which were used in a naive Bayes classifier (R e1071). In-frame beta chains were kept once TCRdb had trimmed the public reads at Q25 with fastp and called clones with MiXCR. Rows are unified per CDR3 protein, each entry keeping the most common DNA and genes. The V and J calls follow TCRdb's processing rather than the paper's. Within this sample are some 760,000 distinct CDR3 sequences, with 12% to 15% of them counted one time only. Roughly 10% of the sample goes to the ten largest clones.

The V and J genes are TRBV7-2 and TRBJ2-1; 11 central nucleotides agree with TRBD2. The sequencing sample was made of blood. The receptor was isolated from a woman aged 18-29 years with Graves' hyperthyroidism. CDR3 region: CASSVSGRVDNEQFF. The sequenced DNA: TGTGCCAGCAGCGTTAGCGGGAGGGTGGATAATGAGCAGTTCTTC.